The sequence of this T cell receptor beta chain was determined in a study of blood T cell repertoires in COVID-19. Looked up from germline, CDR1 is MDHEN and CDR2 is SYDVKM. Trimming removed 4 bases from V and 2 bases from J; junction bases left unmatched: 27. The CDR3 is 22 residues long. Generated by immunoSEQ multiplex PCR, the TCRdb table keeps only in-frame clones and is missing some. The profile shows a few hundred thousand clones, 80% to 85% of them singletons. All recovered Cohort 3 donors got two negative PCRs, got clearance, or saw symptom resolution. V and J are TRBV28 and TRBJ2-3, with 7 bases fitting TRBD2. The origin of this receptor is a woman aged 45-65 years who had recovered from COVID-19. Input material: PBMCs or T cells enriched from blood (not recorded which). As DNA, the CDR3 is TGTGCCAGCAGTTATAATCCCTTCTGGGGTGAGAGAGCGGGAAGGGTCACAGATACGCAGTATTTT. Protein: CASSYNPFWGERAGRVTDTQYF.